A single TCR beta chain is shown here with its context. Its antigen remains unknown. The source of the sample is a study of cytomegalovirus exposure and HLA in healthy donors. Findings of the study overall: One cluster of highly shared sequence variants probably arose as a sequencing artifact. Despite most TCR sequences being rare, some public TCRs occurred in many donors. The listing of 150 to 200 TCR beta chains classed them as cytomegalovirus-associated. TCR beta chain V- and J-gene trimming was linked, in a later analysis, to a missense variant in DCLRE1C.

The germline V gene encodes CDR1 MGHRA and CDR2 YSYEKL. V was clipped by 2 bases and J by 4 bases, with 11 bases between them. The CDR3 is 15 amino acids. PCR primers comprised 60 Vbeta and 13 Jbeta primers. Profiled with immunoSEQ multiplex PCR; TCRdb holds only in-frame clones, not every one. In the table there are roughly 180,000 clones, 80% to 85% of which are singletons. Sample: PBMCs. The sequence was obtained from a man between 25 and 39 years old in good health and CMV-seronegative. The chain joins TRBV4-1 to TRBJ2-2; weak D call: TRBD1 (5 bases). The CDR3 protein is CASSQSTGRTGELFF. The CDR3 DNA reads TGCGCCAGCAGCCAAAGTACAGGCCGCACCGGGGAGCTGTTTTTT.